This entry features one TCR beta chain sequence. Its antigen is undetermined. The CDR3 contains 15 residues. Trimming pared 0 bases from V and 1 base from J, leaving 9 bases between. Germline-derived CDR1 and CDR2 are WSHSY and SAAADI. RNA transcripts were the template for amplifying TCR beta CDR3 regions. The primer set for the first-round RT-PCR of the TCR CDR3 was HTBI. MiXCR, applied by TCRdb to the multiplex PCR reads, yields one record per CDR3 protein. Of under 200,000 distinct CDR3 sequences listed, 9.4% were seen once; the top ten hold 22%. These data belong to a study of T cells in Graves' hyperthyroidism and ophthalmopathy. Overall study findings and caveats: Ophthalmopathy was separated from stable hyperthyroidism by a 13 V-J model. Most clonotypes that expanded in the thyroid above 0.001 also showed up in blood.

Hyperthyroidism, newly diagnosed and lasting under 2 months, affected patients aged 18 to 65. On the basis of clinical symptoms, serum thyroxine and TRAb, thyroid ultrasound and orbital computed tomography, diagnoses were made. The rearrangement links TRBV10-2 to TRBJ1-1; the D is unclear. The sample consisted of blood. The sequence was collected from a woman younger than 35 with Graves' hyperthyroidism that later progressed to Graves' ophthalmopathy. CDR3 loop: CASSESSSANTEAFF. The CDR3 coding sequence is TGCGCCAGCAGTGAGTCGAGTTCGGCGAACACTGAAGCTTTCTTT.